The clone carrying this T cell receptor beta chain was seen a handful of times. No antigen is known for it. This sample was included in a study of T-cell memory formation after mild COVID-19. Study as a whole: TCR clusters were largely donor specific. Study-level findings and limits: Mostly located in CM and EM were contracting CD4+ clones, with contracting CD8+ clones located in EMRA. Clones that got smaller from day 15 to 85 had even CD4/CD8, while clones growing later tipped toward CD4+. Pre-infection memory carried some responding clones, suggesting that cross-reactive memory joined.

Germline V CDR1 and CDR2: SGHRS, YFSETQ. This CDR3 spans 14 amino acids. Trimming at V came to 7 bases and at J to 0 bases, leaving 5 bases not matched to a gene. TCRdb re-analysed the 5' RACE reads in MiXCR, keeping a single row per CDR3 protein. Counted here are some 200,000 distinct CDR3 sequences, about 20% occurring once; the ten biggest clones make up more than 20%. The rearrangement links TRBV5-1 to TRBJ2-3; 7 bases line up with TRBD2. The clonotype was recovered from an adult woman who had mild COVID-19 (a few samples of this study predate the infection). Cell type and time point are not known. Sequenced input: PBMCs or a T cell subset sorted from them (not recorded which). The CDR3 reads CASRREGSTDTQYF. Written as DNA, the CDR3 is TGCGCCAGCCGCAGGGAGGGGAGCACAGATACGCAGTATTTT.